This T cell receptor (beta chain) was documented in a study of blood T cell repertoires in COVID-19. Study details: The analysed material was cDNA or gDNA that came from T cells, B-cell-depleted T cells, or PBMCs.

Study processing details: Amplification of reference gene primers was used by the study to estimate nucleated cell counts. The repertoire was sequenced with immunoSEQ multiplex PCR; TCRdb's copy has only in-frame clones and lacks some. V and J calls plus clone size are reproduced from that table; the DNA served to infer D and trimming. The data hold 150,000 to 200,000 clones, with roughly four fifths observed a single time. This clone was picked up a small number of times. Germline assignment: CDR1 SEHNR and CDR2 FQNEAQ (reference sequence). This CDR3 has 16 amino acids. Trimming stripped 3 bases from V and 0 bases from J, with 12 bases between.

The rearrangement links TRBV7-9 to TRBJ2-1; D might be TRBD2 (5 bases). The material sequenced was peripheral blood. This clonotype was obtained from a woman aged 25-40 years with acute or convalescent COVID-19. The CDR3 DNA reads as TGTGCCAGCAGCTTTGGGGTGGGGAGCTCCTACAATGAGCAGTTCTTC. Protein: CASSFGVGSSYNEQFF.